What follows describes a single T cell receptor beta chain. Its antigen is currently not known. No quality values exist for individual bases; no much larger clone is one base distant. This record belongs to a study of cytomegalovirus exposure and HLA in healthy donors (dated by TCRdb to 2016 to 2017). Concerning the study at large: According to a later analysis, the approximately 130 validation repertoires were produced on the same platform as the 666 repertoires of the first cohort. A separate validation cohort of some 130 different subjects was used in addition to the roughly 620-subject first cohort. The study was designed to test whether signatures of past pathogen exposure could be identified by cataloging public T cell receptors. To predict cytomegalovirus infection status, the study brought together high-throughput TCR immunosequencing, statistical association of individual TCRs with disease status, and machine learning. Overall results and qualifications from the work: A few of the identified cytomegalovirus-associated TCR beta chains were confirmed in vitro to be specific for cytomegalovirus antigens. The study listed 150 to 200 TCR beta chains as associated with cytomegalovirus. Of the cluster scores, roughly 95% were above 0 in a later analysis, which found that TCRs clustered in the first cohort also tended to co-occur in the approximately 110 validation repertoires. The authors suggested that the approach could potentially be extended to other disease states and immunological phenotypes. Most TCR sequences were seen in very few donors, while some public TCRs were found in many individuals. Cytomegalovirus status was reported to be diagnosed by the classifier with high specificity and sensitivity in both the original and validation cohorts. A later analysis had no HLA typing for the validation cohort, so co-occurrence there was scored across all 130 or so repertoires.

A distance of 14 bases separates the germline ends of V and J, which lose 5 bases and 6 bases respectively. The CDR3 goes from the cysteine to the phenylalanine over 14 residues. The DNA shown is the 42-base CDR3, in frame from base 1. In the germline V gene, CDR1 corresponds to SGHNT and CDR2 to YENEEA. The donors were included in the validation cohort of 120 subjects, a group kept apart from the approximately 700-subject first cohort. The library came from the immunoSEQ multiplex PCR assay. The paper's data handling went like this. To diagnose cytomegalovirus status from the catalog of TCR beta chain sequences, a statistical classification framework was built. TCRdb holds this immuneACCESS table with in-frame rearrangements only. Some clones are missing; in checked studies, unresolved V genes explain under half, and the rest has no known cause. The V and J calls and the clone size are those of that table, but D and trimming were determined from the DNA. This sample gives a few hundred thousand clones in total; roughly 87% of them show up just once. Clones ranked in the top ten supply around 1% of the sample.

The chain links TRBV11-3 with TRBJ2-1, and the D gene may be TRBD2, 5 bases matching. This clonotype was obtained from a man aged 25 to 45 in good health and CMV-seronegative. The sample consisted of PBMCs. DNA sequence: TGTGCCAGCAGCCCGACCCGGGGATCCAATGAGCAGTTCTTC. Translated, it gives CASSPTRGSNEQFF.